This entry concerns a single TCR beta chain. Isolation of CD4+ naive, central memory, regulatory and stem cell-like memory cells was achieved by sorting via CD45RO/CCR7/CD25/CD127/CD95/CD27. Expressed TCRB transcripts were sequenced after all isolated RNA was converted to cDNA. Clones were sequenced by immunoSEQ multiplex PCR, and TCRdb holds only the in-frame ones, with some missing. The sample contains 300,000 to 450,000 clones, 10% to 15% of which appear only once. These data originate in a study of beta chain features in type 1 diabetes. The J segment lost 8 bases and the V segment lost 8 bases, leaving 15 bases of the junction unmatched. Germline loops: CDR1 SGHTA, CDR2 FQGNSA. The CDR3 consists of 15 residues.

This TCR was sampled from a man younger than 35 in good health. Sequenced: naive CD4+ T cells from blood. The chain carries TRBV7-2 and TRBJ2-4; 7 bases agree with TRBD1. CDR3 sequence reads: CASSRQGRREDIQYF. In DNA, the CDR3 is TGTGCCAGCTCCCGACAGGGTCGTCGCGAGGACATTCAGTACTTC.